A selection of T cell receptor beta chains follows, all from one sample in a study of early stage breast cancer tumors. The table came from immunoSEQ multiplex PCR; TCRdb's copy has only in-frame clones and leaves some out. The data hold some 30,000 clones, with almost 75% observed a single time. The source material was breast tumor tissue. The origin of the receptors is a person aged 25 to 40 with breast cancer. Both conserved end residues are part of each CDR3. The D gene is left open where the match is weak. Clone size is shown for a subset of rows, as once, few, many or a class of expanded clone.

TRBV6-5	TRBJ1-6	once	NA	TGTGCCAGCAGCCTAGGACAAAACTATTCACCCCTCCACTTT	CASSLGQNYSPLHF
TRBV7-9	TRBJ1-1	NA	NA	TGTGCCAGCAGCTTAATATTAGCAGGGGCTGGAGCTTTCTTT	CASSLILAGAGAFF
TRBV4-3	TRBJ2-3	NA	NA	TGCGCCAGCAGCCACAGACGACTCCTAAGCACAGATACGCAGTATTTT	CASSHRRLLSTDTQYF
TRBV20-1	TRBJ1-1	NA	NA	TGCAGTGCTAGCAGGGAGGCTGAAGCTTTCTTT	CSASREAEAFF
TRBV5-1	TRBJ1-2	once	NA	TGCGCCAGCAGCTTTGAGGGGAATAACTATGGCTACACCTTC	CASSFEGNNYGYTF
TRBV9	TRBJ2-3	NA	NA	TGTGCCAGCAGCGTATCCGGGACCAACGCAGATACGCAGTATTTT	CASSVSGTNADTQYF
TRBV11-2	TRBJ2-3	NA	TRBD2	TGTGCCAGCAGCGTTCTGAGCGGGAGTGGGGTGGATACGCAGTATTTT	CASSVLSGSGVDTQYF
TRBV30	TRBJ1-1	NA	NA	TGTGCCTGGAGTGTCGGACAGAACACTGAAGCTTTCTTT	CAWSVGQNTEAFF
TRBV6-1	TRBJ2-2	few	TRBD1	TGTGCCAGCAGTTTCGGACAGGGAAGGGTCGGGGAGCTGTTTTTT	CASSFGQGRVGELFF
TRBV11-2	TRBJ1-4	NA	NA	TGTGCCAGCAGCCGTTGGGGGGGAGGAGAAAAACTGTTTTTT	CASSRWGGGEKLFF
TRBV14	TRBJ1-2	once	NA	TGTGCCAGCAGCCAAGTGGGGTGGCGGGGTGCAGAGTCCTATGGCTACACCTTC	CASSQVGWRGAESYGYTF
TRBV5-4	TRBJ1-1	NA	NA	TGTGCCAGCAGCTTCGGCAGGAACACTGAAGCTTTCTTT	CASSFGRNTEAFF
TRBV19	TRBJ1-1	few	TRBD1	TGTGCCAGTAGACCTCGGGACAGTGAAGCTTTCTTT	CASRPRDSEAFF
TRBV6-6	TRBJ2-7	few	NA	TGTGCCAGCAGTCCTTATCGCGAGCAGTACTTC	CASSPYREQYF
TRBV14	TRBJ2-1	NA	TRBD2	TGTGCCAGCAGCCAAGTTCTCTTAGCGGGAGGCTACAATGAGCAGTTCTTC	CASSQVLLAGGYNEQFF
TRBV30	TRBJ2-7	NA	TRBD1	TGTGCCCTAGGGACAGGGTCCTACGAGCAGTACTTC	CALGTGSYEQYF
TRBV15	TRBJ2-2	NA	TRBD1	TGTGCCACCAGCAGAGAGGACAGGGCTGGCCCCGGGGAGCTGTTTTTT	CATSREDRAGPGELFF
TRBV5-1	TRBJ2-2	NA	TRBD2	TGCGCCAGCAGCTGGCGACTAGCGAAGACGAACACCGGGGAGCTGTTTTTT	CASSWRLAKTNTGELFF
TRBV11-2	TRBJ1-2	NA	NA	TGTGCCAGCAGCTTAAACCCTCAGGTTGGCTACACCTTC	CASSLNPQVGYTF
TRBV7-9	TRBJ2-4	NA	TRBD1	TGTGCCAGCAGCTTAAGAGGGGGCGAGGACATTCAGTACTTC	CASSLRGGEDIQYF
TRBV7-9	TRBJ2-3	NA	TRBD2	TGTGCCATCTCGATCAAAGCGGGAGGCACAGATACGCAGTATTTT	CAISIKAGGTDTQYF
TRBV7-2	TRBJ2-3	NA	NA	TGTGCCAGCTGGGGGGAGACAGATACGCAGTATTTT	CASWGETDTQYF
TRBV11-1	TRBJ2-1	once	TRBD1	TGTGCCAGCAGCTTAGCCCCCAGACAGGGGGCTGGGCAGTTCTTC	CASSLAPRQGAGQFF
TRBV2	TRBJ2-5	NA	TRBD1	TGTGCCAGCTTCGGTGGCAGGGGGCGGGAAGAGACCCAGTACTTC	CASFGGRGREETQYF
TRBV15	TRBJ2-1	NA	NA	TGTGCCACCAGCAGAGAGGGGTTCAGCTACAATGAGCAGTTCTTC	CATSREGFSYNEQFF
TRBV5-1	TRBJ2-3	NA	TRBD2	TGCGCCAGCAGCTTGGGGACTAGCGGGAGGCACACAGATACGCAGTATTTT	CASSLGTSGRHTDTQYF
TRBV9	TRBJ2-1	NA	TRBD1	TGTGCCAGCAGCGTACAGACAGGGGTTATCTGGGATGAGCAGTTCTTC	CASSVQTGVIWDEQFF
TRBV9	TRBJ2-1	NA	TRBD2	TGTGCCAGCAGCGTAGCTACCAGCGGGAGGGCCGGAGGCCGATACAATGAGCAGTTCTTC	CASSVATSGRAGGRYNEQFF
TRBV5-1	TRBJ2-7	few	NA	TGCGCCAGCAGCCTGGACTACACCTACGAGCAGTACTTC	CASSLDYTYEQYF